This TCR beta chain was captured in a study of T-cell memory formation after mild COVID-19 (dated by TCRdb to the early 2020s). For the wider study: Most TCR sequence clusters were specific to one of the two donors. The cohort comprised two young, previously healthy adult volunteers, one female and one male. Longitudinal TCRalpha and TCRbeta repertoire sequencing tracked T-cell clones expanding and contracting after mild COVID-19 in a couple of donors.

A few counts support this clonotype. What this receptor recognizes is not known. Base qualities are missing; no much larger clone stands one base away. The research as a whole found: SARS-CoV-2 specificity of the second-wave clones peaking on day 37 was not confirmed. Balanced CD4/CD8 phenotypes were observed for clones contracting from day 15 to 85, whereas a bias towards CD4+ was observed for a second wave of clones expanding from day 15 to 37. Some responding clones were detected in pre-infection memory, suggesting pre-existing cross-reactive memory T cells joined the SARS-CoV-2 response. Contracting CD4+ clones appeared mostly in the CM and EM memory subsets, whereas CD8+ clones were enriched in EMRA. Only a couple of mild cases were covered by the study, and larger cohorts that include severe cases with pre-infection samples were considered necessary.

CDR1 MNHNS and CDR2 SASEGT are derived from the germline V gene. The CDR3 runs 14 amino acids, cysteine and phenylalanine included. Just the 42-base CDR3 DNA is kept, in frame starting at base 1. V gives up 7 bases and J gives up 0 bases, and the segment between their germline ends measures 10 bases. Ficoll-Paque density gradient centrifugation was used to isolate PBMCs. TCRdb names Illumina NovaSeq 6000 as the instrument used. cDNA libraries for TCRalpha and TCRbeta were prepared by 5'RACE using constant-segment primers, with sample barcodes and unique molecular identifiers added. Trizol reagent was used to extract RNA from every sample. The libraries were amplified in two PCR steps, and the second step added a second sample barcode and Illumina TruSeq adapters. The libraries were sequenced on an Illumina NovaSeq using 2 x 150 bp paired-end reads. On the study's bioinformatics: Reads were demultiplexed and collapsed into UMI-guided consensus sequences with migec v1.2.7. Using mixcr v2.1.11, the UMI consensuses were aligned to TRA and TRB V and J templates and assembled into clonotypes. A clonotype was counted as expanded or contracted only when both edgeR and NoisET called the clonotype significant, with the noise models trained on biological replicates. For edgeR calls, a false discovery rate-adjusted p below 0.01 and a log2 fold-change threshold of 1 were applied. PCA with hierarchical clustering of max-normalized trajectories of the 1000 most abundant clonotypes was used as exploratory dynamics analysis. Separately sequenced CD4+ and CD8+ repertoires were used to assign the CD4 or CD8 phenotype of responding clones. TCRdb ran its own pipeline on the public reads, namely fastp trimming at Q25 and MiXCR clone calling, and kept in-frame beta chains. Rows matching on CDR3 protein sequence are summarized as one entry with the most common DNA and genes. These V and J calls originate from TCRdb's pipeline instead of the authors' own analysis. This sample gives approximately 350,000 distinct CDR3 sequences in total; 25% to 30% of them show up just once. The ten largest clones capture approximately 13% of the sample.

The chain couples TRBV6-1 to TRBJ1-5; TRBD1 is perhaps the D gene, given 6 matching bases. Sample: PBMCs or a T cell subset sorted from them (not recorded which). The receptor was isolated from an adult woman who had mild COVID-19 (a few samples of this study predate the infection). The sample titles of this study are shuffled in the database, so cell type and time point are left out; the donor was told from shared clones. The CDR3 amino acid sequence is: CASKDRYSNQPQHF. The DNA sequence is TGTGCCAGCAAGGACAGATATAGCAATCAGCCCCAGCATTTT.